Listed below are T cell receptor beta chains from one sample, sequenced in a study of cytomegalovirus exposure and HLA in healthy donors. Sequenced by immunoSEQ multiplex PCR; TCRdb stores in-frame clones only, minus some. The table shows 200,000 to 250,000 clones, with around 90% occurring only once. Source material: PBMCs. Receptor source: a woman aged 18-29 years in good health and CMV-seronegative. Each CDR3 is given with its conserved first and last residue. D genes are given only for firm matches. The size entry is marked missing in some rows and otherwise reads once, few, many or a size class.

d_gene: TRBD1
j_gene: TRBJ2-7
v_gene: TRBV9
abundance: -
CDR3nt: TGTGCCAGCGATCCTCTTGGACAGGGCTTCGAGCAGTACTTC
CDR3aa: CASDPLGQGFEQYF

d_gene: -
j_gene: TRBJ2-1
v_gene: TRBV5-1
abundance: -
CDR3nt: TGCGCCAGTGAAAGGGAGAGACAAAGTGAGCAGTTCTTC
CDR3aa: CASERERQSEQFF

d_gene: -
j_gene: TRBJ2-3
v_gene: TRBV5-4
abundance: -
CDR3nt: TGTGCCAGCAGGGAGGGACAGTACACAGATACGCAGTATTTT
CDR3aa: CASREGQYTDTQYF

d_gene: TRBD1
j_gene: TRBJ2-7
v_gene: TRBV2
abundance: -
CDR3nt: TGTGCCAGCAGCCCTAGACAGGGCTCTCTCGAGCAGTACTTC
CDR3aa: CASSPRQGSLEQYF

d_gene: -
j_gene: TRBJ1-5
v_gene: TRBV6-1
abundance: -
CDR3nt: TGTGCCAGCAGTTCCCAGGGAGGGGGTCAGCCCCAGCATTTT
CDR3aa: CASSSQGGGQPQHF

d_gene: -
j_gene: TRBJ2-3
v_gene: TRBV30
abundance: -
CDR3nt: TGTGCCTGGAGTGTAAAGACAGGTAGCACAGATACGCAGTATTTT
CDR3aa: CAWSVKTGSTDTQYF

d_gene: -
j_gene: TRBJ1-5
v_gene: TRBV21-1
abundance: once
CDR3nt: TGTGCCAGCAGCAAAGAAGGCAGGCCGAATCAGCCCCAGCATTTT
CDR3aa: CASSKEGRPNQPQHF

d_gene: -
j_gene: TRBJ2-7
v_gene: TRBV10-2
abundance: -
CDR3nt: TGCGCCAGCAGTTCCAACTCCTACGAGCAGTACTTC
CDR3aa: CASSSNSYEQYF

d_gene: TRBD1
j_gene: TRBJ2-1
v_gene: TRBV5-1
abundance: few
CDR3nt: TGCGCCAGCAGCTTAAGGTCCCCGTGGACAGGGTTAGACAATGAGCAGTTCTTC
CDR3aa: CASSLRSPWTGLDNEQFF

d_gene: -
j_gene: TRBJ1-2
v_gene: TRBV6-5
abundance: once
CDR3nt: TGTGCCAGCGGGGAGCGGGGATCATTTGGTGGCTACACCTTC
CDR3aa: CASGERGSFGGYTF

d_gene: -
j_gene: TRBJ2-5
v_gene: TRBV11-3
abundance: -
CDR3nt: TGTGCCAGCAGCTTAGTGTCAGGAGAGACCCAGTACTTC
CDR3aa: CASSLVSGETQYF

d_gene: TRBD1
j_gene: TRBJ1-1
v_gene: TRBV19
abundance: -
CDR3nt: TGTGCCAGTAGTATCCCGGGACAGGGGGACACTGAAGCTTTCTTT
CDR3aa: CASSIPGQGDTEAFF

d_gene: TRBD2
j_gene: TRBJ2-7
v_gene: TRBV7-2
abundance: -
CDR3nt: TGTGCCAGCAGCTCCCACAGGACTAGCGGGAGTAGCTCCTACGAGCAGTACTTC
CDR3aa: CASSSHRTSGSSSYEQYF

d_gene: -
j_gene: TRBJ2-3
v_gene: TRBV7-9
abundance: -
CDR3nt: TGTGCCAGCAGCTTGAGACTGGCAGATACGCAGTATTTT
CDR3aa: CASSLRLADTQYF

d_gene: -
j_gene: TRBJ2-2
v_gene: TRBV6-4
abundance: few
CDR3nt: TGTGCCAGCAGTGCAGATGGCTTCGGGGAGCTGTTTTTT
CDR3aa: CASSADGFGELFF

d_gene: TRBD2
j_gene: TRBJ2-5
v_gene: TRBV11-3
abundance: -
CDR3nt: TGTGCCAGCAGCTTACGGACTAGCGGAAGTATAGAGACCCAGTACTTC
CDR3aa: CASSLRTSGSIETQYF

d_gene: -
j_gene: TRBJ1-1
v_gene: TRBV11-2
abundance: -
CDR3nt: TGTGCCAGCAGCACTACCTGGGACACTGAAGCTTTCTTT
CDR3aa: CASSTTWDTEAFF

d_gene: TRBD1
j_gene: TRBJ1-2
v_gene: TRBV6-1
abundance: -
CDR3nt: TGTGCCAGCAGCCCAACACCAGGGACAGACTATGGCTACACCTTC
CDR3aa: CASSPTPGTDYGYTF

d_gene: -
j_gene: TRBJ2-5
v_gene: TRBV5-1
abundance: -
CDR3nt: TGCGCCAGCAGCTTGGCAGGGGCGGTGGTTTATGAGACCCAGTACTTC
CDR3aa: CASSLAGAVVYETQYF

d_gene: -
j_gene: TRBJ1-4
v_gene: TRBV4-1
abundance: -
CDR3nt: TGCGCCAGCAGCCAAGATCAGGGCACCCTCCCAAAACTGTTTTTT
CDR3aa: CASSQDQGTLPKLFF

d_gene: TRBD2
j_gene: TRBJ2-7
v_gene: TRBV6-7
abundance: -
CDR3nt: TGTGCCAGCAGTTCACTAGCGAGCTCCTACGAGCAGTACTTC
CDR3aa: CASSSLASSYEQYF

d_gene: -
j_gene: TRBJ1-2
v_gene: TRBV9
abundance: -
CDR3nt: TGTGCCAGCAGCGTAGGCGCTGTCCCCCTGCGGGTCTATGGCTACACCTTC
CDR3aa: CASSVGAVPLRVYGYTF

d_gene: TRBD1
j_gene: TRBJ2-7
v_gene: TRBV4-1
abundance: once
CDR3nt: TGCGCCAGCAGCCATTCCGGCACAGGGGAACGCGAGCAGTACTTC
CDR3aa: CASSHSGTGEREQYF

d_gene: TRBD1
j_gene: TRBJ1-1
v_gene: TRBV6-5
abundance: -
CDR3nt: TGTGCCAGCAGTTCCAGGGACAGGGTCATGAACACTGAAGCTTTCTTT
CDR3aa: CASSSRDRVMNTEAFF

d_gene: -
j_gene: TRBJ2-2
v_gene: TRBV7-9
abundance: -
CDR3nt: TGTGCCATCTCAGGCGTCGGGAACACCGGGGAGCTGTTTTTT
CDR3aa: CAISGVGNTGELFF

d_gene: -
j_gene: TRBJ1-6
v_gene: TRBV5-1
abundance: -
CDR3nt: TGCGCCAGCAGCCCTGACAGCCCAAATAATTCACCCCTCCACTTT
CDR3aa: CASSPDSPNNSPLHF

d_gene: -
j_gene: TRBJ1-1
v_gene: TRBV28
abundance: -
CDR3nt: TGTGCCAGCAGTCCGCGTGTGGGGAGAGGCACTGAAGCTTTCTTT
CDR3aa: CASSPRVGRGTEAFF

d_gene: -
j_gene: TRBJ1-1
v_gene: TRBV18
abundance: -
CDR3nt: TGTGCCAGCTCACCAGGGAGGGGCCCGAACACTGAAGCTTTCTTT
CDR3aa: CASSPGRGPNTEAFF

d_gene: -
j_gene: TRBJ2-1
v_gene: TRBV21-1
abundance: -
CDR3nt: TGTGCCAGCAGCCCTCAAGGAGAACTAGCGGGAGTGGCGGCTGAGCAGTTCTTC
CDR3aa: CASSPQGELAGVAAEQFF

d_gene: -
j_gene: TRBJ1-1
v_gene: TRBV6-5
abundance: -
CDR3nt: TGTGCCAGCAGTTACTCGGGGGGAGACACTGAAGCTTTCTTT
CDR3aa: CASSYSGGDTEAFF

d_gene: TRBD2
j_gene: TRBJ2-5
v_gene: TRBV19
abundance: -
CDR3nt: TGTGCCAGTAGTATAGAGAGCGGGAGTGGGGAGACCCAGTACTTC
CDR3aa: CASSIESGSGETQYF

d_gene: -
j_gene: TRBJ2-7
v_gene: TRBV5-5
abundance: -
CDR3nt: TGTGCCAGCAGCTTGGTGGCAGGGCAGGCCTACGAGCAGTACTTC
CDR3aa: CASSLVAGQAYEQYF